This T cell receptor (beta chain) was identified during a study of T-cell reconstitution after alpha-beta-depleted transplantation in children (dated by TCRdb to 2015 to 2016). In the study overall: T-cell immune reconstitution after TCRalphabeta/CD19-depleted allogeneic hematopoietic cell transplantation in children was quantitatively tracked in the study by means of TCR repertoire profiling. Here is what the overall study found, with its caveats: Over the following months the frequencies of hyperexpanded clones went down, and after one year T-cell counts and TCRbeta diversity were mostly credited to newly produced T cells. About two months after transplant, the apparently early recovery of alphabetaT-cell counts reportedly depended on just several hundred clones that had expanded rapidly and came from non-depleted graft cells. In some patients, the high TCRbeta diversity seen at day 60 was put down to recipient T cells and intrathymic progenitors that had survived conditioning.

Library preparation was by PCR. TCRdb names Illumina HiSeq 2500 as the instrument used. TCR library preparation used molecular barcoding, with unique molecular identifiers applied to normalize quantification of the TCRbeta repertoire. TCRdb applied fastp at Q25 and MiXCR to the public reads, then kept only in-frame beta chains. CDR3 protein duplicates are merged, each entry listing the most common genes and DNA. This sample gives 330,000 or so distinct CDR3 sequences in total; over 9.5% of them show up just once. 7% to 9.5% of the sample is held by the ten biggest clonotypes. This clonotype has ten or more counts. What this receptor recognizes is not known. One base away there is no much larger clone; base qualities are not given. The sample's treatment or condition, from its label and the paper: allogeneic hematopoietic cell transplantation with graft depleted of TCRalphabeta T cells and CD19 B cells. The transplant recipients were children given TCRalphabeta/CD19-depleted allogeneic hematopoietic cell grafts.

The input for sequencing was PBMCs, taken before TCRalphabeta/CD19-depleted stem cell transplant. The receptor comes from a boy under two years old with acute myeloid leukemia, due to receive a stem cell transplant.

The CDR3 region reads CASRVTGAQETQYF. The sequenced DNA: TGTGCCAGCAGGGTTACAGGGGCGCAAGAGACCCAGTACTTC. Recombination joined TRBV12-3 or TRBV12-4 with TRBJ2-5; TRBD1 matches 7 bases in the middle. The CDR3 runs 14 amino acids, cysteine and phenylalanine included. Only the CDR3 DNA stays, 42 bases, in frame from base 1. The junction shows trimming of 6 bases on V and 2 bases on J, and the gene matches do not reach 6 bases of it.